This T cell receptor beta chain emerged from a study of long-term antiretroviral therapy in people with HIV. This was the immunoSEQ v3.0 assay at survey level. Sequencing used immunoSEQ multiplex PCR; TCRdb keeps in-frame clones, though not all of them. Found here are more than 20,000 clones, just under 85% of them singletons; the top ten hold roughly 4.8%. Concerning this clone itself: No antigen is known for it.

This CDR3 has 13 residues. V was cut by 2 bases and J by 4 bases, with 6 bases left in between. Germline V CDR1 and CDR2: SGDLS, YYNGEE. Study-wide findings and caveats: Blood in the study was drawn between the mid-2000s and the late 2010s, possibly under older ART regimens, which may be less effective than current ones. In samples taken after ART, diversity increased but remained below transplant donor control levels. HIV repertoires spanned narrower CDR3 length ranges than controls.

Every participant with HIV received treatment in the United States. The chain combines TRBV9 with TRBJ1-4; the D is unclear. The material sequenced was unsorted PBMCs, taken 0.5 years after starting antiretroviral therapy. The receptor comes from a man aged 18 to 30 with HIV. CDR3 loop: CASSVSDNEKLFF. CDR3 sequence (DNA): TGTGCCAGCAGCGTTTCCGATAATGAAAAACTGTTTTTT.